These 12 T cell receptor beta chains originate from one sample sequenced in a study of blood T cells in healthy people across ages. Primers used in a second PCR of roughly 6 to 12 cycles were a sample-barcoded 5' primer and a J-beta primer mix. Each CDR3 protein gets one entry after TCRdb re-called the 5' RACE reads with MiXCR. The sample holds approximately 730,000 distinct CDR3 sequences, more than 40% seen once. The sample consisted of blood. These TCRs come from a woman aged 55-69 years in good health.

This chain connects TRBV7-2 to TRBJ1-2, with D possibly TRBD1 on 6 matching bases. The CDR3 runs to 15 residues. The V end was cut by 1 base, the J end by 4 bases, with 13 bases between. In germline, CDR1 is SGHTA, CDR2 FQGNSA. CDR3 residues: CASSLEVGQGYGYTF. The CDR3, as DNA: TGTGCCAGCAGCTTAGAGGTGGGACAAGGCTATGGCTACACCTTC. Looking up the rest from reference TRBV7-2 and TRBJ1-2 gives the full variable domain: GAGVSQSPSNKVTEKGKDVELRCDPISGHTALYWYRQSLGQGLEFLIYFQGNSAPDKSGLPSDRFSAERTGGSVSTLTIQRTQQEDSAVYLCASSLEVGQGYGYTFGSGTRLTVV.

Comment on this clonotype: This sequence may be a read error, since a much larger clone differs from it by one base. The chain recombines TRBV12-3 or TRBV12-4 with TRBJ2-7; D could derive from TRBD1 or TRBD2 (5 bases each). The CDR3 runs to 13 residues. Trimming shortened V by 5 bases and J by 7 bases, and 15 bases separated the two germline ends. DNA of the CDR3: TGTGCCAGCAGTCCGGGGCTGTACAATGAGCAGTACTTC. It is translated as CASSPGLYNEQYF.

The rearrangement uses TRBV20-1 and TRBJ1-5; 9 positions match TRBD1. The germline gives CDR1 DFQATT, CDR2 SNEGSKA (reference sequence). This CDR3 spans 16 amino acids. Trimming cost V 5 bases and J 0 bases; bases outside gene matches: 8. The CDR3 spells CSASTGGPYSNQPQHF. DNA of the CDR3: TGCAGTGCTTCAACAGGGGGCCCATATAGCAATCAGCCCCAGCATTTT.

This rearrangement joins TRBV25-1 to TRBJ1-1; D not certain. This CDR3 has 12 residues. Per the germline V gene, CDR1 is MGHDK and CDR2 is SYGVNS. With 0 bases removed from V and 7 bases from J, the gap between germline ends came to 6 bases. The CDR3 is CASSEYGVEAFF. CDR3 sequence (DNA): TGTGCCAGCAGTGAATATGGAGTTGAAGCTTTCTTT.

V and J are TRBV6-2 or TRBV6-3 and TRBJ2-5, with 8 bases lining up with TRBD1. Trimming removed 4 bases from V and 4 bases from J; junction bases left unmatched: 11. The CDR3 length is 16 residues. CDR1 and CDR2 from the germline V gene are MNHEY and SVGEGT. The CDR3 DNA is TGTGCCAGCAGTTTAATACCTCCAGGGGGCTCAGAGACCCAGTACTTC. Translating it yields CASSLIPPGGSETQYF.

About this clonotype itself: The junction does not match germline at one end; this may be a read error. The gene calls are TRBV4-3 and TRBJ2-3, with TRBD1 matching 8 bases. This CDR3 is 15 amino acids long. Looked up from germline, CDR1 is LGHNA and CDR2 is YSLEER. The CDR3 region has the DNA TGCGCCAGCAGCCCCGCACAGGGGGGAACAGAGACGCAGTATTTT. Translating gives CASSPAQGGTETQYF.

The chain is built from TRBV3-1 and TRBJ1-2, with D uncertain. CDR1 is LGHDT and CDR2 is YNNKEL in the germline V gene (reference sequence). This CDR3 spans 15 amino acids. Trimming stripped 1 base from V and 0 bases from J, with 9 bases between. CDR3 in amino acids: CASSQGPGSNYGYTF. Written as DNA, the CDR3 is TGTGCCAGCAGCCAAGGACCAGGATCTAACTATGGCTACACCTTC.

The V and J genes are TRBV5-1 and TRBJ2-5; D possibly corresponds to TRBD2 (6 bases). The length of the CDR3 is 14 residues. CDR1 and CDR2 (germline): SGHRS, YFSETQ. V gave up 2 bases and J gave up 2 bases, with 10 bases separating them. CDR3 loop: CASSFRSGQETQYF. As DNA, the CDR3 is TGCGCCAGCAGCTTCAGAAGCGGGCAAGAGACCCAGTACTTC.

CDR3 protein: CASSFDRGRQPQHF. DNA of the CDR3: TGTGCCAGCAGCTTTGACAGGGGGCGTCAGCCCCAGCATTTT. The chain links TRBV7-2 to TRBJ1-5, with 10 positions matching TRBD1. The CDR3 has 14 amino acids. J lost 6 bases, V lost 3 bases, and 2 bases had no gene match. The V gene's germline CDR1 is SGHTA and CDR2 FQGNSA.

This clonotype was counted only a few times. The rearrangement links TRBV7-6 to TRBJ2-5; 8 nucleotides match TRBD2. This CDR3 region has 14 residues. V was pared by 2 bases and J by 5 bases, with 4 bases of the junction left unmatched. Germline lookup yields CDR1 SGHVS and CDR2 FNYEAQ. For the CDR3, the DNA is TGTGCCAGCAGCTTATCCGGGACTAGGGAGACCCAGTACTTC. This sequence encodes CASSLSGTRETQYF. Based on the CDR3 plus reference TRBV7-6 and TRBJ2-5, the full variable domain is GAGVSQSPRYKVTKRGQDVALRCDPISGHVSLYWYRQALGQGPEFLTYFNYEAQQDKSGLPNDRFSAERPEGSISTLTIQRTEQRDSAMYRCASSLSGTRETQYFGPGTRLLVL.

This clonotype was detected only a few times. The chain links TRBV28 to TRBJ2-1; D is possibly TRBD1 (5 bases). V lost 4 bases, J lost 9 bases, and 13 bases lay in between. Germline CDR1 is MDHEN and CDR2 is SYDVKM. The CDR3 extends over 13 amino acids. The CDR3 sequence is CASSSQLRGEQFF. Here the CDR3 DNA reads TGTGCCAGCAGTTCCCAACTAAGGGGTGAGCAGTTCTTC.

In this sample, this clonotype turned up a few times. The CDR3 DNA follows: TGTGCCAGCAGTTCTACCGACAGGCTTAACTATGGCTACACCTTC. This codes for CASSSTDRLNYGYTF. The rearrangement joins TRBV7-9 to TRBJ1-2; a possible D gene is TRBD1 (6 bases). The CDR3 consists of 15 residues. Germline lookup yields CDR1 SEHNR and CDR2 FQNEAQ (reference sequence). V dropped 6 bases and J dropped 1 base, with 15 bases sitting between them.